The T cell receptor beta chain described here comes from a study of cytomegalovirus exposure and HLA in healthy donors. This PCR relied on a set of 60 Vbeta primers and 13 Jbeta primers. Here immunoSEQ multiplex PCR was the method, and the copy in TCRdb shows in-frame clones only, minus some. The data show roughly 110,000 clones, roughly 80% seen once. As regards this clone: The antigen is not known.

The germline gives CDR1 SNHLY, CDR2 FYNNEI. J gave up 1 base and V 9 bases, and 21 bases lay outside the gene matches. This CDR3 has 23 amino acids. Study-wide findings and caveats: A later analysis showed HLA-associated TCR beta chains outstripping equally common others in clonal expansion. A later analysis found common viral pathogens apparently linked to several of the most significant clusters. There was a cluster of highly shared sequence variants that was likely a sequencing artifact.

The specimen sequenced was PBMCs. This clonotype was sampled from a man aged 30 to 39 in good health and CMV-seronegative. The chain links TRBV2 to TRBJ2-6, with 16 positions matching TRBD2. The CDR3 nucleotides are TGTGCCAGGAGAAAATCCGGGACTAGCGGGGGGGATCTGGTGTTGTCTGGGGCCAACGTCCTGACTTTC. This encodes CARRKSGTSGGDLVLSGANVLTF.